This T cell receptor (beta chain) was obtained from a study of cytomegalovirus exposure and HLA in healthy donors. Notes on the study in general: Under in vitro conditions, a few CMV-associated chains were confirmed as specific for CMV antigens. According to a later analysis, TCR clusters from the first cohort tended to co-occur in the roughly 130 validation repertoires.

Produced via immunoSEQ multiplex PCR; TCRdb's table is partial and in-frame only. The profile shows about 220,000 clones, over 80% of them singletons. A note on this clone: The target antigen is unknown.

The germline CDR1 and CDR2 sequences are SNHLY and FYNNEI. The ends lost 4 bases at V and 4 bases at J; junction bases unmatched: 5. The CDR3 loop spans 14 amino acids. J is TRBJ1-1 and V is TRBV2, with 8 positions matching TRBD1. The sample was PBMCs. The clonotype comes from a woman between 18 and 29 years old in good health and CMV-seronegative. CDR3 loop: CASSVGQGATEAFF. The CDR3 nucleotides read TGTGCCAGCAGTGTCGGGCAGGGGGCCACTGAAGCTTTCTTT.